This T cell receptor (beta chain) was observed in a study of Graves' ophthalmopathy and Graves' hyperthyroidism. Amplification of the TCR beta CDR3 regions used RNA transcripts (as template). The library came from an HTBI-primed first-round RT-PCR and a second-round multiplex PCR. TCRdb called the multiplex PCR reads again in MiXCR, with one record for every CDR3 protein. The sample shows hundreds of thousands of distinct CDR3 sequences, 35% to 50% of them seen only once. Germline-derived CDR1 and CDR2 are SNHLY and FYNNEI. CDR3 length equals 14 residues. V was pared by 4 bases and J by 4 bases, with 4 bases of the junction left unmatched. The evidence that diagnosis relied on was clinical symptoms, serum thyroxine, TRAb, thyroid ultrasound and orbital computed tomography.

This rearrangement joins TRBV2 to TRBJ1-2, with TRBD1 matching over 9 bases. The sequence came from an adult man with Graves' ophthalmopathy. Sequencing input: peripheral blood. CDR3 bases: TGTGCCAGCAGTGCCCCGACAGGGGGCTATGGCTACACCTTC. Its protein is CASSAPTGGYGYTF. The full variable domain, with the rest looked up from reference TRBV2 and TRBJ1-2, is EPEVTQTPSHQVTQMGQEVILRCVPISNHLYFYWYRQILGQKVEFLVSFYNNEISEKSEIFDDQFSVERPDGSNFTLKIRSTKLEDSAMYFCASSAPTGGYGYTFGSGTRLTVV.